This T cell receptor beta chain was found in a study of shared clonotypes between healthy human individuals. Regarding the study as a whole: Sampling included only blood; tissue repertoires likely differ. The represented genetic and exposure-history diversity was limited by the small number of donors.

The study drew all its donors from Caucasian adults living in Nashville, Tennessee. About this clone itself: Its antigen is currently unknown. This may come from a read error, since a much larger clone is one base off.

Each cell subset's genomic DNA was divided evenly among several immunoSEQ plates. TCRdb's copy holds only in-frame clones and misses some; the assay was immunoSEQ multiplex PCR. The sample yields about 710,000 clones, roughly 72% seen once. Germline V gene data show CDR1 as MDHEN and CDR2 as SYDVKM. The CDR3 is 14 amino acids. Trimming removed 3 bases from V and 0 bases from J; junction bases left unmatched: 1. V is TRBV28 and J is TRBJ1-1; 7 bases are shared with TRBD1. Sequencing was performed on memory CD4+ T cells sorted from blood. Subset reported: CD45RA-negative fraction. The clonotype originates from a woman in her twenties or thirties in good health. CDR3: CASSLGQLNTEAFF. The DNA of the CDR3 is TGTGCCAGCAGTTTGGGACAGCTGAACACTGAAGCTTTCTTT.